The 11 T cell receptor beta chains below were found in one sample sequenced in a study of CD8+ T cells in alopecia areata (dated by TCRdb to the late 2010s). The time point label, as the study defines it: around 22 weeks on oral tofacitinib. The sample's treatment or condition, from its label and the paper: oral pan-JAK inhibitor, 5-10 mg twice daily. The library was built by means of the immunoSEQ multiplex PCR assay. RNA was extracted from all samples and reverse transcribed into cDNA, which served as template for TCR sequencing. The immuneACCESS repertoire file appears here via TCRdb, limited to in-frame rearrangements. These files lack a portion of the clones; in checked studies, under half of the deficit traces to unresolved V genes, and the cause of the others is not known. This sample has about 290,000 clones in its table, and 58% of those were observed once. The ten top clones hold about 1.7% of the sample.

Specimen: CD4+ T cells sorted from blood, collected at week 24, from a patient treated with tofacitinib. The receptors stem from a human donor with alopecia areata.

This chain joins TRBV30 and TRBJ2-3; D call uncertain. In germline, CDR1 is GTSNPN, CDR2 SVGIG (reference sequence). The CDR3 runs 12 residues. The CDR3 DNA follows: TGTGCGCAGGCCCAAGGCACAGATACGCAGTATTTT. This gives the protein CAQAQGTDTQYF.

The V call is TRBV28, the J call TRBJ1-6; the D is unclear. Trimming took off 1 base at V and 8 bases at J, with 6 bases between the two ends. Germline assignment: CDR1 MDHEN and CDR2 SYDVKM. The CDR3 is 13 amino acids. The CDR3 protein is CASSLFGDSPLHF. In nucleotides, the CDR3 is TGTGCCAGCAGTTTATTCGGGGATTCACCCCTCCACTTT.

This chain uses TRBV9 with TRBJ1-1; the D gene is possibly TRBD1 (5 bases). Germline-derived CDR1 and CDR2 are SGDLS and YYNGEE. Trimming stripped 3 bases from V and 4 bases from J, with 16 bases between. This CDR3 has 15 residues. CDR3 sequence: CASSAQGGRSTEAFF. CDR3 sequence (DNA): TGTGCCAGCAGCGCGCAGGGCGGCCGGAGCACTGAAGCTTTCTTT. The whole variable domain, remainder taken from reference TRBV9 and TRBJ1-1, is DSGVTQTPKHLITATGQRVTLRCSPRSGDLSVYWYQQSLDQGLQFLIQYYNGEERAKGNILERFSAQQFPDLHSELNLSSLELGDSALYFCASSAQGGRSTEAFFGQGTRLTVV.

This clone was seen a few times. V gene TRBV30 combines with J gene TRBJ2-7, with a tentative D call TRBD1 (6 bases). Trimming left V 0 bases short and J 3 bases short, with 12 bases between. The V gene's germline CDR1 is GTSNPN and CDR2 SVGIG (reference sequence). The CDR3 has 14 residues. The CDR3: CAWSVGIGGYEQYF. The CDR3 DNA reads TGTGCCTGGAGTGTCGGGATAGGGGGCTACGAGCAGTACTTC.

The chain recombines TRBV5-6 with TRBJ1-6; D gene uncertain. Germline V gives CDR1 SGHDT, CDR2 YYEEEE. The CDR3 has 16 amino acids. Trimming took off 0 bases at V and 10 bases at J, with 17 bases between the two ends. CDR3 loop: CASSLVGVSEGSPLHF. In nucleotides, the CDR3 is TGTGCCAGCAGCTTGGTCGGGGTATCGGAAGGATCACCCCTCCACTTT. Full variable domain (rest looked up from reference TRBV5-6 and TRBJ1-6): DAGVTQSPTHLIKTRGQQVTLRCSPKSGHDTVSWYQQALGQGPQFIFQYYEEEERQRGNFPDRFSGHQFPNYSSELNVNALLLGDSALYLCASSLVGVSEGSPLHFGNGTRLTVT.

The chain carries TRBV25-1 and TRBJ1-2, with 12 bases aligning to TRBD1. This CDR3 is 12 amino acids long. V lost 8 bases to trimming and J lost 7 bases; unmatched junction nucleotides: 2. Germline assignment: CDR1 MGHDK and CDR2 SYGVNS. Here the CDR3 reads CASGTGGGGYTF. CDR3 DNA sequence: TGTGCCAGCGGGACAGGGGGCGGTGGCTACACCTTC.

This clone occurred a few times. This chain links TRBV5-1 with TRBJ2-7, with 7 bases identical to TRBD1. V shed 4 bases and J 3 bases; nucleotides not matched to a gene: 7. Looked up from germline, CDR1 is SGHRS and CDR2 is YFSETQ. The CDR3 loop spans 14 amino acids. The CDR3 reads CASSTTGANYEQYF. In nucleotides, the CDR3 is TGCGCCAGCAGCACTACAGGGGCAAACTACGAGCAGTACTTC.

The gene calls are TRBV29-1 and TRBJ2-3; 12 bases align to TRBD1. The length of the CDR3 is 13 residues. Germline V lookup: CDR1 SQVTM, CDR2 ANQGSEA. Trimming removed 6 bases from V and 8 bases from J; junction bases left unmatched: 6. CDR3 DNA sequence: TGCAGCGTCGACGGGGACAGGGGGCGTACGCAGTATTTT. It codes for CSVDGDRGRTQYF.

The rearrangement uses TRBV9 and TRBJ2-1, with D possibly matching TRBD1 (5 bases). The CDR3 totals 16 residues. Germline V gene lookup returns CDR1 SGDLS and CDR2 YYNGEE. V was shortened by 4 bases and J by 6 bases, with 20 bases between the two germline ends. In DNA, the CDR3 is TGTGCCAGCAGCCCAGGAGCAGGGATCCAGGCCAATGAGCAGTTCTTC. Amino acids: CASSPGAGIQANEQFF.

This clone came up a few times. The rearrangement links TRBV6-1 to TRBJ2-5; D ambiguous. This CDR3 has 13 amino acids. Germline CDR1 is MNHNS and CDR2 is SASEGT. V lost 3 bases and J lost 2, with 7 bases in between. The CDR3 DNA sequence: TGTGCCAGCAGTGACCAGAGACAAGAGACCCAGTACTTC. Translating gives CASSDQRQETQYF.

The V and J genes are TRBV5-1 and TRBJ2-3; D remains ambiguous. Germline assignment: CDR1 SGHRS and CDR2 YFSETQ. The V and J ends lost 0 bases and 6 bases respectively, with 11 bases between them. There are 14 residues in the CDR3. This CDR3 is CASSLVDLTDTQYF. The CDR3 DNA is TGCGCCAGCAGCTTGGTTGACCTCACGGATACGCAGTATTTT.